The clone carrying this T cell receptor beta chain was recorded at least ten times. The antigen is unknown. This beta chain turned up in a library designed for alpha chains; as an off-target read, its abundance says little. Each CDR3 protein is one row after TCRdb ran MiXCR on the 5' RACE reads. The table has 5,000 to 6,500 distinct CDR3 sequences, 5.5% to 7% seen once. The source of the sample is a study of spatial heterogeneity in lung cancer. For the study at large: In tumor regions TCR transcript counts correlated strongly with a matched bulk RNA-seq T cell module score. Broader study findings: It was found that expanded intratumoral alpha and beta TCR counts tracked tumor mutation counts.

As to time point: sample taken at primary tumor resection. Just over 70 TRACERx patients with early, untreated non-small cell lung cancer donated samples. Whole RNA, isolated from tumor, nontumor lung or frozen PBMC, was sequenced without prior sorting. The CDR3 totals 15 residues. Germline V gene sequence: CDR1 SGHRS, CDR2 YFSETQ. The V and J ends lost 0 bases and 5 bases respectively, with 14 bases between them. The sample was lung tumor tissue, taken at surgery. The sequence was obtained from a female donor with early-stage non-small cell lung cancer. The chain combines TRBV5-1 with TRBJ2-5; D is unresolved. The CDR3 is CASSLVPGSMETQYF. The CDR3 DNA reads as TGCGCCAGCAGCTTGGTACCAGGCTCTATGGAGACCCAGTACTTC.